This is a list of T cell receptor beta chains from one sample in a study of T-cell memory formation after mild COVID-19. TCRdb called the 5' RACE reads again in MiXCR, with one record for every CDR3 protein. The sample contains hundreds of thousands of distinct CDR3 sequences, about a fifth of which appear only once. Sequenced input: PBMCs or a T cell subset sorted from them (not recorded which). These receptor sequences come from an adult woman who had mild COVID-19 (a few samples of this study predate the infection). Cell type and time point are not known. Both conserved end residues are part of each CDR3. A D gene is named only where the DNA matches it firmly. Only some rows state a clone size, as once, few, many or a class for expanded clones.

few	TRBV20-1	TRBJ1-6	NA	TGCAGTGCTAGAGATCTCCTGGCACAGCCCCTCCACTTT	CSARDLLAQPLHF
NA	TRBV20-1	TRBJ2-7	NA	TGCAGTGCTTTAGGGACCTACCCAAACGAGCAGTACTTC	CSALGTYPNEQYF
many	TRBV20-1	TRBJ2-5	NA	TGCAGTGCTAGAGTCGGGCCTCAAGAGACCCAGTACTTC	CSARVGPQETQYF
NA	TRBV18	TRBJ1-5	NA	TGTGCCAGCTCACCAGGGGGGGGCAACTATCAGCCCCAGCATTTT	CASSPGGGNYQPQHF
few	TRBV24-1	TRBJ2-1	NA	TGTGCCACGTTTATGGAGGGAGAAGCACTTTCCTACAATGAGCAGTTCTTC	CATFMEGEALSYNEQFF
few	TRBV18	TRBJ2-7	NA	TGTGCCAGCTCAGCGACCATCTCCTACGAGCAGTACTTC	CASSATISYEQYF
NA	TRBV20-1	TRBJ2-7	NA	TGCAGTGGGGGGGACTCTGGAGTCACCTACGAGCAGTACTTC	CSGGDSGVTYEQYF
few	TRBV29-1	TRBJ2-3	TRBD2	TGCAGCGCCTCCCGACTAGCGGGAGAAACCACAGATACGCAGTATTTT	CSASRLAGETTDTQYF
NA	TRBV29-1	TRBJ1-1	TRBD1	TGCAGCGTCCAGCCACAGGGGGCCAACCGATACAACACTGAAGCTTTCTTT	CSVQPQGANRYNTEAFF
many	TRBV5-1	TRBJ2-1	NA	TGCGCCAGCAGCTCGCCCCCCTACAATGAGCAGTTCTTC	CASSSPPYNEQFF
many	TRBV12-3/TRBV12-4	TRBJ1-1	NA	TGTGCCAGCAGTTTTCGACAGTTGAACACTGAAGCTTTCTTT	CASSFRQLNTEAFF
few	TRBV19	TRBJ2-1	TRBD1	TGTGCCAGCAGTGACAGGGTTTCCTACAATGAGCAGTTCTTC	CASSDRVSYNEQFF
once	TRBV7-9	TRBJ2-1	NA	TGTGCCAGCAGCCCCTACCAGGGTCCGGTCAATGAGCAGTTCTTC	CASSPYQGPVNEQFF
few	TRBV6-2/TRBV6-3	TRBJ2-1	TRBD2	TGTGCCAGCCTTCAAGCGGGGGCCTACAATGAGCAGTTCTTC	CASLQAGAYNEQFF
NA	TRBV18	TRBJ1-1	TRBD1	TGTGCCAGCTCGCCTCAGACAGGGGTCTCAACTGAAGCTTTCTTT	CASSPQTGVSTEAFF
NA	TRBV12-3/TRBV12-4	TRBJ1-1	NA	TGTGCCAGCAGTTACACCGCCTGGGGGACTGAAGCTTTCTTT	CASSYTAWGTEAFF
NA	TRBV19	TRBJ2-1	TRBD2	TGTGCCAGTAGTATACTGACTAGCGAAGTCAATGAGCAGTTCTTC	CASSILTSEVNEQFF
NA	TRBV6-6	TRBJ1-1	TRBD1	TGTGCCAGCAGTTACGGCCAGGGGGCTGAAGCTTTCTTT	CASSYGQGAEAFF
few	TRBV6-6	TRBJ1-3	TRBD1	TGTGCCAGCAGTGACAGGGGCCGGGGGGACACCATATATTTT	CASSDRGRGDTIYF
NA	TRBV5-1	TRBJ2-1	TRBD2	TGCGCCAGCAGCTCCGAAGCTATTGCGTCCGAACTAGCGGGGGGGAAGGATGAGCAGTTCTTC	CASSSEAIASELAGGKDEQFF
few	TRBV6-5	TRBJ1-3	NA	TGTGCCAGCAGTTACTACAACCCAGACAGGACTGGAAACACCATATATTTT	CASSYYNPDRTGNTIYF
NA	TRBV5-4	TRBJ2-7	NA	TGTGCCAGCAGCTCCCAGAAAGGGCGGCAGTACTTC	CASSSQKGRQYF
NA	TRBV24-1	TRBJ2-1	TRBD2	TGTGCCACCCGGACGACGGAAGCGGGAGGCAATGAGCAGTTCTTC	CATRTTEAGGNEQFF
NA	TRBV5-1	TRBJ2-5	NA	TGCGCCAGCAGCCTAAGGGATTTAGGAGAGACCCAGTACTTC	CASSLRDLGETQYF